This T cell receptor (beta chain) is drawn from a study of blood T cell repertoires in COVID-19. At the level of the study: Material from acute and convalescent COVID-19 was sourced from the United States, Italy and Spain. PBMCs, B-cell-depleted T cells, or T cells provided the cDNA or gDNA that made up the material.

With 3 bases removed from V and 14 bases from J, the gap between germline ends came to 8 bases. The CDR3 sequence is 11 residues long. In the source study's methods: Amplified reference gene primers provided the basis for estimating nucleated cell counts. The data were produced by immunoSEQ multiplex PCR, yet TCRdb's version contains in-frame clones alone and is incomplete. The V and J calls and clone size were taken over from that table, and D and trimming were inferred from the DNA. The data show 250,000 to 350,000 clones, 86% seen once. V gene TRBV12-3 or TRBV12-4 combines with J gene TRBJ1-6, with TRBD1 as a possible D gene (5 bases). Sample: peripheral blood. The TCR originated in a woman between 25 and 40 years old with active or convalescent COVID-19. The CDR3 region has the DNA TGTGCCAGCAGTTTTGGGGACTCCCTCCACTTT. Protein product: CASSFGDSLHF.